These 23 T cell receptor beta chains originate from one sample sequenced in a study of blood T cells in healthy people across ages. For the second PCR, which ran for about 6 to 12 cycles, a sample-barcoded 5' primer and a J-beta primer mix were used. TCRdb re-derived calls from the 5' RACE reads in MiXCR, one entry per CDR3 protein. The sample lists around 970,000 distinct CDR3 sequences; about 51% were seen once. Input material: blood. These receptors came from an older woman in good health.

This chain joins TRBV7-9 and TRBJ2-1; unclear D gene. The CDR3 has 11 residues. Germline V gives CDR1 SEHNR, CDR2 FQNEAQ (reference sequence). Trimming left V 6 bases short and J 8 bases short, with 8 bases between. CDR3 sequence reads: CASRPGHEQFF. The CDR3 DNA reads as TGTGCCAGCAGACCCGGGCATGAGCAGTTCTTC.

The table lists this clonotype with a few counts. The rearrangement links TRBV7-9 to TRBJ2-5, with 7 bases that match TRBD1. The J call is doubtful: the DNA matches TRBJ2-7 better. The germline V gene has CDR1 SEHNR and CDR2 FQNEAQ (reference sequence). This CDR3 contains 15 residues. The chain's CDR3 is CASRQDRARWDEQYF. The CDR3 DNA sequence: TGTGCCAGCAGGCAAGACAGGGCGCGTTGGGACGAGCAGTACTTC.

V and J are TRBV27 and TRBJ2-3; a possible D gene is TRBD2 (6 bases). Germline CDR1 and CDR2: MNHEY and SMNVEV (reference sequence). This CDR3 is built from 14 residues. With 6 bases removed from V and 2 bases from J, the gap between germline ends came to 12 bases. In DNA form, the CDR3 reads TGTGCCAGCAGAGTTCGGGACTTCACAGATACGCAGTATTTT. It specifies CASRVRDFTDTQYF.

This clonotype was observed a handful of times. This chain links TRBV29-1 with TRBJ2-5; the D is unclear. V was pared by 4 bases and J by 1 base, with 7 bases between. Germline lookup yields CDR1 SQVTM and CDR2 ANQGSEA. This CDR3 is built from 12 residues. The CDR3, as DNA: TGCAGCGTTGTGTGGCTCCAAGAGACCCAGTACTTC. Translating gives CSVVWLQETQYF.

This clonotype was counted between two and nine times. The CDR3: CASSTTTGPANQRSYEQYF. The CDR3 region has the DNA TGTGCCAGCAGTACCACGACAGGACCTGCGAATCAACGCTCCTACGAGCAGTACTTC. The rearrangement uses TRBV27 and TRBJ2-7, with TRBD1 as a possible D gene (6 bases). The V end was cut by 5 bases, the J end by 0 bases, with 26 bases between. Germline CDR1 reads MNHEY; CDR2 reads SMNVEV (reference sequence). CDR3 length equals 19 residues.

The chain carries TRBV4-1 and TRBJ2-3; maybe TRBD2 (6 bases). Germline V gene data show CDR1 as MGHRA and CDR2 as YSYEKL. This CDR3 spans 13 amino acids. V was shortened by 4 bases and J by 14 bases, with 19 bases between the two germline ends. The CDR3 DNA reads as TGCGCCAGCAGCCGAGCAAGCGGGTGGGGACGGTATTTT. Its protein is CASSRASGWGRYF.

The CDR3, as DNA: TGCAGCGTTGAGGTCCCGGGACAGGGGGCACGCTATGGCTACACCTTC. This translates into CSVEVPGQGARYGYTF. V is TRBV29-1 and J is TRBJ1-2, with TRBD1 matching over 12 bases. The V gene's germline CDR1 is SQVTM and CDR2 ANQGSEA. CDR3 length equals 16 residues. V dropped 3 bases and J dropped 4; count of bases not matched to a gene: 9.

The chain couples TRBV28 to TRBJ2-5; D not resolved. The assigned J gene may be wrong: the sequence end matches TRBJ2-7 better. The germline CDR1 and CDR2 sequences are MDHEN and SYDVKM. This CDR3 has 13 amino acids. CDR3 sequence: CASSRSDRYEQYF. CDR3 coding DNA: TGTGCCAGCAGTCGCTCGGACCGCTACGAGCAGTACTTC.

This clonotype was observed a few times. This chain uses TRBV28 with TRBJ2-1; TRBD1 might be the D (6 bases). Trimming took 4 bases from V and 7 from J, leaving 20 bases between them. The CDR3 extends over 16 amino acids. Germline lookup yields CDR1 MDHEN and CDR2 SYDVKM. The CDR3 sequence: CASSSGAGVLSNEQFF. CDR3 sequence (DNA): TGTGCCAGCAGTTCAGGGGCCGGGGTTCTAAGTAATGAGCAGTTCTTC.

This clonotype was seen only once. The rearrangement links TRBV7-3 to TRBJ2-2; TRBD2 aligns across 11 bases. After removal of 2 bases from V and 2 bases from J, the junction contained 13 bases not matched to a gene. Germline V gene sequence: CDR1 SGHTA, CDR2 FQGTGA. The CDR3 loop spans 20 amino acids. The CDR3 region has the DNA TGTGCCAGCAGCTTATACGGTCCCTTGACTAGCGGGATTAACACCGGGGAGCTGTTTTTT. Encoded protein: CASSLYGPLTSGINTGELFF. Filled out from reference TRBV7-3 and TRBJ2-2, the complete variable domain reads GAGVSQTPSNKVTEKGKYVELRCDPISGHTALYWYRQSLGQGPEFLIYFQGTGAADDSGLPNDRFFAVRPEGSVSTLKIQRTERGDSAVYLCASSLYGPLTSGINTGELFFGEGSRLTVL.

V is TRBV10-1 and J is TRBJ1-2, with 8 bases aligning to TRBD1. Germline values: CDR1 WNHNN, CDR2 SYGVQD (reference sequence). This CDR3 has 11 amino acids. Trimming at V came to 11 bases and at J to 12 bases, leaving 11 bases not matched to a gene. The CDR3 protein is CAEDRVGGHTF. DNA of the CDR3: TGCGCCGAGGACAGGGTCGGAGGCCACACCTTC.

V is TRBV5-4 and J is TRBJ2-7; 13 bases are a match to TRBD2. CDR1 and CDR2 from the germline V gene are SGHNT and YYREEE (reference sequence). The CDR3 is made up of 12 amino acids. The trim removed 9 bases at V and 6 bases at J, leaving 3 bases unmatched. The CDR3 sequence: CAIRLAGGEQYF. CDR3 nucleotides: TGTGCCATCCGACTAGCGGGAGGCGAGCAGTACTTC.

This clonotype appeared once. This chain links TRBV10-2 with TRBJ1-2; D not resolved. CDR1 WSHSY and CDR2 SAAADI come from the germline V gene. The V gene lost 4 bases and the J gene lost 1 base, with 13 bases spanning the gap. The CDR3 has 15 amino acids. The CDR3 region is CASSGFYSDNYGYTF. The CDR3 bases are TGCGCCAGCAGTGGCTTTTATTCAGATAACTATGGCTACACCTTC.

This chain connects TRBV5-1 to TRBJ2-1; the match to TRBD2 covers 7 bases. Per germline, CDR1 SGHRS and CDR2 YFSETQ. Trimming removed 4 bases from V and 8 bases from J; junction bases left unmatched: 6. The CDR3 sequence is 13 residues long. This chain's CDR3 is CASSGTINHEQFF. CDR3 DNA: TGCGCCAGCAGCGGGACTATTAACCATGAGCAGTTCTTC.

V usage is TRBV20-1 and J usage is TRBJ1-5, with 7 positions matching TRBD1. The CDR3 totals 13 residues. V gave up 6 bases and J gave up 6 bases; unmatched junction bases: 8. Germline V lookup: CDR1 DFQATT, CDR2 SNEGSKA (reference sequence). The CDR3 DNA sequence: TGCAGTGCGCTCAAAGACAGGGTTCAGCCCCAGCATTTT. Protein product: CSALKDRVQPQHF.

This clonotype occurred once. One end of the junction fails to match germline, which may point to a read error. The V and J genes are TRBV20-1 and TRBJ2-3, with no clear D. Germline V gene sequence: CDR1 DFQATT, CDR2 SNEGSKA (reference sequence). CDR3 length equals 15 residues. The CDR3, as DNA: TGCAGTGCTGGCCTTGAGGTAGTAAACACAGCTACGCAGTATTTT. Translated: CSAGLEVVNTATQYF.

Only one count was recorded for this clonotype. The genes are TRBV18 and TRBJ2-1, with D hard to call. This CDR3 spans 11 amino acids. Trimming left V 3 bases short and J 10 bases short, with 7 bases between. Germline CDR1 KGHSH, CDR2 LQKENI. The CDR3: CASSPGEEQFF. Here the CDR3 DNA reads TGTGCCAGCTCACCGGGCGAGGAGCAGTTCTTC.

This clonotype was recorded a few times. The chain carries TRBV14 and TRBJ2-1; TRBD1 is a possible D gene (6 bases). The CDR3 has 15 amino acids. Germline V CDR1 and CDR2: SGHDN, FVKESK. V shed 2 bases and J shed 10 bases, with 18 bases lying between them. The CDR3 DNA reads TGTGCCAGCAGCCAATGGGGGCCGGGGCTATCCGAGCAGTTCTTC. Translating it yields CASSQWGPGLSEQFF.

The CDR3 bases are TGTGCCAGCAGTCTCCCCGGAAGAATCCCTGGGAATACGCAGTATTTT. Translating gives CASSLPGRIPGNTQYF. The chain recombines TRBV12-3 or TRBV12-4 with TRBJ2-3, with D hard to call. V was pared by 5 bases and J by 7 bases, with 22 bases between. CDR3 length: 16 amino acids.

The chain uses TRBV7-2 and TRBJ1-5; D perhaps matches TRBD1 (6 bases). Germline V gene data show CDR1 as SGHTA and CDR2 as FQGNSA. The ends were cut back, 0 bases at V and 0 bases at J, with 9 bases in the middle. The CDR3 spans 16 residues. CDR3 nucleotides: TGTGCCAGCAGCTTAGCGGGGACATATAGCAATCAGCCCCAGCATTTT. Translation: CASSLAGTYSNQPQHF. Filled out from reference TRBV7-2 and TRBJ1-5, the complete variable domain reads GAGVSQSPSNKVTEKGKDVELRCDPISGHTALYWYRQSLGQGLEFLIYFQGNSAPDKSGLPSDRFSAERTGGSVSTLTIQRTQQEDSAVYLCASSLAGTYSNQPQHFGDGTRLSIL.

V usage is TRBV11-2 and J usage is TRBJ2-5; the D gene is possibly TRBD2 (5 bases). The DNA end is a closer match to TRBJ2-7, so the J assignment may be wrong. The CDR3 length is 16 residues. Germline V lookup: CDR1 SGHAT, CDR2 FQNNGV. CDR3 residues: CASSFRRSQTTHEQYF. The CDR3 DNA sequence: TGTGCCAGCAGCTTTCGCCGGTCACAGACTACTCACGAGCAGTACTTC.

The V call is TRBV28, the J call TRBJ2-5, with a weak D call TRBD1 (6 bases). The CDR3 spans 13 residues. Germline V lookup: CDR1 MDHEN, CDR2 SYDVKM. Between the trimmed V and J ends, which lost 5 bases and 2 bases, there was a span of 9 bases. CDR3 sequence: CASSTGWQETQYF. CDR3 bases: TGTGCCAGCAGTACAGGGTGGCAAGAGACCCAGTACTTC.

The chain combines TRBV20-1 with TRBJ2-1; possibly TRBD1 or TRBD2 for D (7 bases each). V was pared by 0 bases and J by 11 bases, with 17 bases between. In germline, CDR1 is DFQATT, CDR2 SNEGSKA (reference sequence). The CDR3 runs to 14 residues. This CDR3 reads CSARDRGTAGKQFF. CDR3 coding DNA: TGCAGTGCTAGAGATCGGGGGACAGCGGGAAAGCAGTTCTTC.